A single T cell receptor (beta chain) is shown here with its context. Its specificity is unknown. V lost 3 bases, J lost 6 bases, and 9 bases lay in between. Per the germline V gene, CDR1 is KGHSH and CDR2 is LQKENI. This CDR3 spans 13 amino acids. Researchers ran the PCR with 60 Vbeta and 13 Jbeta primers. Sequenced by immunoSEQ multiplex PCR; TCRdb stores in-frame clones only, minus some. The data show over 150,000 clones, more than 80% seen once. This sample is drawn from a study of cytomegalovirus exposure and HLA in healthy donors. The overall study: Unique TCRs from HLA-typed donors, 80 million to 90 million of them, were held in an early data release. Findings of the study overall: HLA allele associations emerged for 17,000 or so TCR beta sequences in a later analysis, at 0.05 false discovery rate. Segments of the TCR beta V type were, in most cases, productive about 90% or about 30% of the time in an earlier analysis. The authors enumerated over 150 TCR beta chains as linked to cytomegalovirus.

The sequencing input was PBMCs. The receptor was derived from a man between 18 and 35 years old in good health and CMV-seronegative. This chain joins TRBV18 and TRBJ1-5, with D perhaps TRBD1 (5 bases). DNA for the CDR3: TGTGCCAGCTCACCCGGGGGGAGTCAGCCCCAGCATTTT. Protein product: CASSPGGSQPQHF. Full variable domain (rest looked up from reference TRBV18 and TRBJ1-5): NAGVMQNPRHLVRRRGQEARLRCSPMKGHSHVYWYRQLPEEGLKFMVYLQKENIIDESGMPKERFSAEFPKEGPSILRIQQVVRGDSAAYFCASSPGGSQPQHFGDGTRLSIL.